These 25 T cell receptor beta chains share one sample of origin, sequenced in a study of T cell repertoires in cytomegalovirus infection. TCRdb re-analysed the reads in MiXCR, keeping a single row per CDR3 protein. The sample carries about 600,000 distinct CDR3 sequences, roughly 26% recorded once. Sequencing used CD8+ T cells from PBMCs. The source is a human donor in good health (CMV status not recorded). Some clones in this sample may be carry-over from other donors' samples.

J is TRBJ1-2 and V is TRBV7-8; the match to TRBD1 covers 8 bases. Trimming took 4 bases from V and 2 from J; bases not matched to a gene: 6. This CDR3 has 15 residues. Per the germline V gene, CDR1 is SGHVS and CDR2 is FQNEAQ. This CDR3 is CASSSWGQENYGYTF. The CDR3, as DNA: TGTGCCAGCAGCTCTTGGGGACAGGAAAACTATGGCTACACCTTC.

This clonotype was found a few times. This sequence joins TRBV29-1 and TRBJ1-2; D is undetermined. The ends were cut back, 5 bases at V and 8 bases at J, with 15 bases in the middle. The CDR3 covers 12 residues. CDR1 and CDR2 from the germline V gene are SQVTM and ANQGSEA. CDR3 loop: CSVNRRPYGYTF. CDR3 bases: TGCAGCGTTAATCGGAGGCCTTACGGCTACACCTTC.

The chain carries TRBV20-1 and TRBJ2-7; 8 bases align to TRBD2. CDR3 size: 15 residues. The germline V gene encodes CDR1 DFQATT and CDR2 SNEGSKA (reference sequence). Trimming cost V 0 bases and J 4 bases; bases outside gene matches: 8. CDR3 sequence: CSARDRRGAGYEQYV. The DNA of the CDR3 is TGCAGTGCTAGAGATCGGCGGGGGGCCGGATACGAGCAGTACGTC.

This clonotype was recorded a few times. CDR3 sequence: CATSDFRGGSDTQYF. CDR3 in DNA: TGTGCCACCAGTGATTTTAGAGGGGGTTCAGATACGCAGTATTTT. The chain combines TRBV24-1 with TRBJ2-3, with a tentative D call TRBD1 (6 bases). The CDR3 sequence is 15 residues long. Germline V gene sequence: CDR1 KGHDR, CDR2 SFDVKD. Trimming shortened V by 1 base and J by 4 bases, and 11 bases separated the two germline ends.

This clonotype was detected many times. The chain employs TRBV27 and TRBJ2-1; 9 bases align to TRBD2. V trimming: 3 bases; J trimming: 10 bases; junction bases outside the gene matches: 19. This CDR3 has 18 residues. Germline loops: CDR1 MNHEY, CDR2 SMNVEV (reference sequence). The CDR3 region has the DNA TGTGCCAGCAGTTTCGGCGGGGGGGCTTATTACGACCCTGGGGAGCAGTTCTTC. Protein product: CASSFGGGAYYDPGEQFF.

CDR3 sequence: CAANGGQGRGTEAFF. The CDR3 bases are TGTGCCGCCAACGGGGGACAGGGTCGAGGGACTGAAGCTTTCTTT. The chain combines TRBV19 with TRBJ1-1; 9 bases match TRBD1. V trimming: 11 bases; J trimming: 5 bases; junction bases outside the gene matches: 15. Germline CDR1 reads LNHDA; CDR2 reads SQIVND (reference sequence). This CDR3 is built from 15 residues.

Only a few counts were recorded for this clonotype. The chain employs TRBV6-1 and TRBJ2-3; TRBD1 matches at 8 bases. Germline-derived CDR1 and CDR2 are MNHNS and SASEGT. The CDR3 is 14 amino acids. Germline trimming cut 4 bases from V and 6 bases from J; bases unmatched to any gene: 6. The CDR3: CASSVRTGRDTQYF. CDR3 DNA: TGTGCCAGCAGTGTTAGGACAGGGAGGGATACGCAGTATTTT.

This clonotype was seen a few times. The chain is built from TRBV29-1 and TRBJ1-1; perhaps TRBD1 as D (5 bases). Between the trimmed V and J ends, which lost 6 bases and 5 bases, there was a span of 16 bases. The CDR3 loop spans 13 amino acids. CDR1 is SQVTM and CDR2 is ANQGSEA in the germline V gene. In DNA, the CDR3 is TGCAGCGTCTTGGGTGGGGGTTGGACTGAAGCTTTCTTT. Amino acids: CSVLGGGWTEAFF.

The gene calls are TRBV15 and TRBJ2-1; D gene unclear. Per germline, CDR1 LNHNV and CDR2 YYDKDF (reference sequence). This CDR3 spans 15 amino acids. The germline V and J ends were trimmed by 3 bases and 1 base, with 10 bases remaining between them. CDR3 bases: TGTGCCACCAGCAGTACCTCGTATTCCTACAATGAGCAGTTCTTC. Its protein is CATSSTSYSYNEQFF.

This clonotype was seen many times. The genes are TRBV7-2 and TRBJ2-3; D not certain. The germline V gene has CDR1 SGHTA and CDR2 FQGNSA. This CDR3 spans 13 amino acids. Deletions cut 5 bases from V and 6 bases from J, with 12 bases between. Here the CDR3 reads CASSTIGGDTQYF. The CDR3 DNA reads TGTGCCAGCAGCACGATAGGCGGCGATACGCAGTATTTT.

There are many counts of this clonotype. The chain couples TRBV7-2 to TRBJ2-3; perhaps TRBD2 as D (6 bases). CDR3 length equals 15 residues. Deletions cut 6 bases from V and 3 bases from J, with 16 bases between. Germline CDR1 is SGHTA and CDR2 is FQGNSA. The CDR3 reads CASRVSGVLTDTQYF. The DNA of the CDR3 is TGTGCCAGCAGGGTATCGGGGGTCCTGACAGATACGCAGTATTTT.

The rearrangement uses TRBV6-5 and TRBJ1-1; D remains unclear. CDR1 and CDR2 (germline): MNHEY, SVGAGI. Trimming stripped 4 bases from V and 5 bases from J, with 11 bases between. The CDR3 runs 13 residues. The chain's CDR3 is CASSSDWATEAFF. In nucleotides, the CDR3 is TGTGCCAGCAGTTCCGACTGGGCTACTGAAGCTTTCTTT.

This chain uses TRBV20-1 with TRBJ2-7; D call uncertain. Germline V gene sequence: CDR1 DFQATT, CDR2 SNEGSKA (reference sequence). The CDR3 totals 13 residues. The V end was cut by 0 bases, the J end by 5 bases, with 11 bases between. CDR3 coding DNA: TGCAGTGCTAGAGATCTAGGTAAAGACGAGCAGTACTTC. Amino acids: CSARDLGKDEQYF.

This clonotype was observed many times. The J gene is TRBJ1-1, the V gene TRBV7-6; D is unclear. The V end was cut by 4 bases, the J end by 6 bases, with 12 bases between. This CDR3 comprises 13 residues. Germline values: CDR1 SGHVS, CDR2 FNYEAQ. The chain's CDR3 is CASSSGSVAEAFF. CDR3 DNA sequence: TGTGCCAGCAGCTCAGGTTCGGTCGCTGAAGCTTTCTTT.

The rearrangement links TRBV2 to TRBJ2-3; possible D gene TRBD1, 6 bases. The CDR3 totals 16 residues. Germline V gives CDR1 SNHLY, CDR2 FYNNEI. Trimming took 8 bases from V and 0 from J, leaving 18 bases between them. CDR3 loop: CASDPQGTSSTDTQYF. DNA for the CDR3: TGTGCCAGCGATCCTCAGGGGACATCTAGCACAGATACGCAGTATTTT. The variable domain in full, with the rest retrieved from reference TRBV2 and TRBJ2-3, is EPEVTQTPSHQVTQMGQEVILRCVPISNHLYFYWYRQILGQKVEFLVSFYNNEISEKSEIFDDQFSVERPDGSNFTLKIRSTKLEDSAMYFCASDPQGTSSTDTQYFGPGTRLTVL.

The sample holds a few counts of this clonotype. This chain links TRBV12-5 with TRBJ2-2; 10 nucleotides match TRBD1. The CDR3 length is 19 residues. The V gene end was trimmed by 6 bases and the J gene end by 7 bases; junction bases not matched to a gene: 20. In germline, CDR1 is LGHNT, CDR2 FRNRAP. The CDR3 reads CASGPGTGVPVLEDGELFF. The CDR3 nucleotides are TGTGCTAGTGGCCCCGGGACAGGGGTCCCCGTACTTGAGGACGGGGAGCTGTTTTTT.

This clonotype has only a few counts. The CDR3 DNA sequence: TGTGCCACCAGCAGAGATCGCTCTGGGGCCAACGTCCTGACTTTC. Translating gives CATSRDRSGANVLTF. The rearrangement joins TRBV15 to TRBJ2-6; D call uncertain. Per germline, CDR1 LNHNV and CDR2 YYDKDF (reference sequence). This CDR3 is built from 15 residues. Trimming left V 0 bases short and J 0 bases short, with 3 bases between.

This sequence joins TRBV5-1 and TRBJ2-5, with 8 nucleotides matching TRBD2. CDR3 length: 14 amino acids. The germline V gene encodes CDR1 SGHRS and CDR2 YFSETQ. V lost 4 bases to trimming and J lost 2 bases; unmatched junction nucleotides: 4. CDR3 in amino acids: CASSGSGAQETQYF. The CDR3 DNA is TGCGCCAGCAGCGGTAGCGGGGCTCAAGAGACCCAGTACTTC.

The rearrangement joins TRBV29-1 to TRBJ2-2; 7 bases agree with TRBD1. The CDR3 totals 15 residues. Germline V gives CDR1 SQVTM, CDR2 ANQGSEA. The V and J ends lost 1 base and 5 bases, in that order; junction bases with no gene match: 7. DNA for the CDR3: TGCAGCGTTGAAGGCCAGGGGGTAGGGACCGGGGAGCTGTTTTTT. Translated: CSVEGQGVGTGELFF.

This clonotype has only a few counts. The CDR3 is CSVEDSFHTSLYTF. Here the CDR3 DNA reads TGCAGCGTTGAAGACTCCTTTCATACTTCGCTCTACACCTTC. The V and J genes are TRBV29-1 and TRBJ1-2; D ambiguous. Germline CDR1 and CDR2: SQVTM and ANQGSEA. V shed 0 bases and J shed 10 bases, with 18 bases lying between them. The CDR3 is 14 residues long. The variable domain in full, completed from reference TRBV29-1 and TRBJ1-2, reads SAVISQKPSRDICQRGTSLTIQCQVDSQVTMMFWYRQQPGQSLTLIATANQGSEATYESGFVIDKFPISRPNLTFSTLTVSNMSPEDSSIYLCSVEDSFHTSLYTFGSGTRLTVV.

This clonotype was counted only a few times. This rearrangement joins TRBV29-1 to TRBJ2-1; D gene ambiguous. Between the trimmed V and J ends, which lost 7 bases and 7 bases, there was a span of 14 bases. This CDR3 contains 12 residues. Germline V gene lookup returns CDR1 SQVTM and CDR2 ANQGSEA. The CDR3 sequence: CSAIHKGNEQFF. DNA of the CDR3: TGCAGCGCAATCCACAAAGGAAATGAGCAGTTCTTC.

This clonotype was seen a handful of times. The rearrangement links TRBV27 to TRBJ2-2, with 9 bases that match TRBD1. Germline V gives CDR1 MNHEY, CDR2 SMNVEV (reference sequence). This CDR3 is built from 12 residues. The V segment lost 10 bases and the J segment 6 bases; nucleotides outside the gene matches: 3. As DNA, the CDR3 is TGTGCCACCGGACAGGGGTCCGGGGAGCTGTTTTTT. This gives the protein CATGQGSGELFF.

This chain uses TRBV29-1 with TRBJ2-1; the match to TRBD1 covers 8 bases. The CDR3 is 15 residues long. In germline, CDR1 is SQVTM, CDR2 ANQGSEA. J lost 3 bases, V lost 6 bases, and 10 bases had no gene match. The CDR3 loop reads CSVRTRTGIYNEQFF. DNA of the CDR3: TGCAGCGTCCGAACGCGGACAGGGATCTACAATGAGCAGTTCTTC.

The chain employs TRBV19 and TRBJ2-5; 10 nucleotides line up with TRBD2. The J segment lost 0 bases and the V segment lost 0 bases, leaving 4 bases of the junction unmatched. The CDR3 spans 17 residues. Germline V gene sequence: CDR1 LNHDA, CDR2 SQIVND (reference sequence). The DNA of the CDR3 is TGTGCCAGTAGTATAGATCGGACTAGCGGCGACCAAGAGACCCAGTACTTC. Translation gives CASSIDRTSGDQETQYF.

This clonotype was counted ten times or more. The chain is built from TRBV29-1 and TRBJ2-7, with 9 bases fitting TRBD1. The CDR3 contains 13 residues. CDR1 and CDR2 from the germline V gene are SQVTM and ANQGSEA. The trim removed 7 bases at V and 0 bases at J, leaving 4 bases unmatched. CDR3 sequence reads: CSARDRDSYEQYF. DNA of the CDR3: TGCAGCGCCCGGGACAGGGACTCCTACGAGCAGTACTTC.